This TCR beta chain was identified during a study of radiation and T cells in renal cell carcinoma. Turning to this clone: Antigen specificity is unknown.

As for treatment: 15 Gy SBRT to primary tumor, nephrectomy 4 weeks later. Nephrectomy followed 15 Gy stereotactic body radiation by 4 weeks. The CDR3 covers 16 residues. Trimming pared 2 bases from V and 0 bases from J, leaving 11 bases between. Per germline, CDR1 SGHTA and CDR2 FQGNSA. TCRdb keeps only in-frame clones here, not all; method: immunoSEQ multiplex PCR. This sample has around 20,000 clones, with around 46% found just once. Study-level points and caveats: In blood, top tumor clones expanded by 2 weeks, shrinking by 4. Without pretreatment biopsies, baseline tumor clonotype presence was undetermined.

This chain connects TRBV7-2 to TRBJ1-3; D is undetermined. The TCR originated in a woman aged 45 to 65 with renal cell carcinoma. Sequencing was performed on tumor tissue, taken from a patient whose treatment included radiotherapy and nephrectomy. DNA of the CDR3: TGTGCCAGCAGCTTAACCGGCGGTGACTCTGGAAACACCATATATTTT. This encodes CASSLTGGDSGNTIYF.